These T cell receptor beta chains were read from a single sample in a study of identifying expanded T cells in peripheral blood. Sequenced by immunoSEQ multiplex PCR; TCRdb stores in-frame clones only, minus some. This sample has some 96,000 clones, with 80% to 90% found just once. Material: blood. Every receptor here comes from a person aged 18 to 70 in good health. The CDR3 runs from the conserved cysteine through the conserved F or W. D genes are given only for firm matches. Size values are once, few and many counts, or a class for expanded clones, and some rows have none.

v_gene: TRBV30
d_gene: -
abundance: -
j_gene: TRBJ2-3
CDR3aa: CAWTGTDTQYF
CDR3nt: TGTGCCTGGACTGGGACAGATACGCAGTATTTT

v_gene: TRBV10-2
d_gene: -
abundance: -
j_gene: TRBJ2-7
CDR3aa: CASSKQGREQYF
CDR3nt: TGCGCCAGCAGCAAACAGGGGAGGGAGCAGTACTTC

v_gene: TRBV28
d_gene: -
abundance: -
j_gene: TRBJ1-5
CDR3aa: CASSTTDQPQHF
CDR3nt: TGTGCCAGCAGTACGACGGATCAGCCCCAGCATTTT

v_gene: TRBV30
d_gene: TRBD1
abundance: -
j_gene: TRBJ1-4
CDR3aa: CAWRDRVNSEKLFF
CDR3nt: TGTGCCTGGAGGGACAGGGTAAATAGTGAAAAACTGTTTTTT

v_gene: TRBV7-2
d_gene: -
abundance: -
j_gene: TRBJ1-4
CDR3aa: CASSPLGITNEKLFF
CDR3nt: TGTGCCAGCAGCCCACTAGGGATCACTAATGAAAAACTGTTTTTT

v_gene: TRBV5-1
d_gene: -
abundance: -
j_gene: TRBJ2-7
CDR3aa: CASLNSPGQPTYEQYF
CDR3nt: TGCGCCAGCCTTAACTCGCCCGGACAGCCTACCTACGAGCAGTACTTC

v_gene: TRBV5-1
d_gene: TRBD1
abundance: -
j_gene: TRBJ1-6
CDR3aa: CASSGTGKGNSPLHF
CDR3nt: TGCGCCAGCAGTGGGACAGGGAAAGGTAATTCACCCCTCCACTTT

v_gene: TRBV5-1
d_gene: -
abundance: few
j_gene: TRBJ1-2
CDR3aa: CASSLAGDPYGYTF
CDR3nt: TGCGCCAGCAGCTTGGCGGGGGATCCCTATGGCTACACCTTC

v_gene: TRBV19
d_gene: TRBD1
abundance: -
j_gene: TRBJ2-3
CDR3aa: CASKGTASTDTQYF
CDR3nt: TGTGCCAGTAAGGGGACAGCTAGCACAGATACGCAGTATTTT

v_gene: TRBV5-1
d_gene: -
abundance: -
j_gene: TRBJ1-1
CDR3aa: CASSLPNTEAFF
CDR3nt: TGCGCCAGCAGCTTACCGAACACTGAAGCTTTCTTT

v_gene: TRBV15
d_gene: -
abundance: -
j_gene: TRBJ1-1
CDR3aa: CATSRDPQGLLGRAFF
CDR3nt: TGTGCCACCAGCAGAGATCCTCAGGGGCTGCTTGGGAGAGCTTTCTTT

v_gene: TRBV7-7
d_gene: -
abundance: -
j_gene: TRBJ1-1
CDR3aa: CASSLDSGTEAFF
CDR3nt: TGTGCCAGCAGCTTAGACTCGGGCACTGAAGCTTTCTTT

v_gene: TRBV4-3
d_gene: -
abundance: -
j_gene: TRBJ1-2
CDR3aa: CASSQDIPGYGYTF
CDR3nt: TGCGCCAGCAGCCAAGATATCCCAGGATATGGCTACACCTTC

v_gene: TRBV19
d_gene: -
abundance: -
j_gene: TRBJ1-1
CDR3aa: CASSNGVKGTEAFF
CDR3nt: TGTGCCAGTAGTAACGGGGTCAAGGGCACTGAAGCTTTCTTT

v_gene: TRBV7-9
d_gene: -
abundance: -
j_gene: TRBJ1-6
CDR3aa: CASSHGAETINNSPLHF
CDR3nt: TGTGCCAGCAGCCACGGGGCAGAGACTATAAATAATTCACCCCTCCACTTT

v_gene: TRBV10-3
d_gene: -
abundance: -
j_gene: TRBJ1-2
CDR3aa: CAISGFMGSSYGYTF
CDR3nt: TGTGCCATCAGTGGATTCATGGGGTCGAGCTATGGCTACACCTTC

v_gene: TRBV13
d_gene: TRBD2
abundance: -
j_gene: TRBJ2-5
CDR3aa: CASSLDRGGPQETQYF
CDR3nt: TGTGCCAGCAGCTTAGATCGGGGGGGCCCCCAAGAGACCCAGTACTTC

v_gene: TRBV5-1
d_gene: -
abundance: -
j_gene: TRBJ2-2
CDR3aa: CASSLVTSLSGELFF
CDR3nt: TGCGCCAGCAGCTTGGTTACTAGCCTATCCGGGGAGCTGTTTTTT

v_gene: TRBV10-3
d_gene: -
abundance: once
j_gene: TRBJ2-2
CDR3aa: CAISAGEHTGELFF
CDR3nt: TGTGCCATCAGTGCGGGAGAGCACACCGGGGAGCTGTTTTTT

v_gene: TRBV13
d_gene: TRBD1
abundance: -
j_gene: TRBJ2-7
CDR3aa: CASSPGTVISYEQYF
CDR3nt: TGTGCCAGCAGTCCAGGGACAGTGATCTCCTACGAGCAGTACTTC

v_gene: TRBV5-1
d_gene: TRBD1
abundance: -
j_gene: TRBJ1-1
CDR3aa: CASSFGDSEAFF
CDR3nt: TGCGCCAGCAGCTTTGGGGACAGTGAAGCTTTCTTT

v_gene: TRBV7-9
d_gene: TRBD1
abundance: -
j_gene: TRBJ1-1
CDR3aa: CASSSLTGATNTEAFF
CDR3nt: TGTGCCAGCAGCTCGTTGACAGGGGCGACGAACACTGAAGCTTTCTTT

v_gene: TRBV19
d_gene: TRBD1
abundance: -
j_gene: TRBJ1-2
CDR3aa: CASTGDRTNYGYTF
CDR3nt: TGTGCCAGTACGGGGGACAGAACTAACTATGGCTACACCTTC

v_gene: TRBV19
d_gene: TRBD1
abundance: -
j_gene: TRBJ2-7
CDR3aa: CASSTGQTYEQYF
CDR3nt: TGTGCCAGTAGTACGGGACAGACCTACGAGCAGTACTTC

v_gene: TRBV6-1
d_gene: -
abundance: few
j_gene: TRBJ2-7
CDR3aa: CASQKGRGQYF
CDR3nt: TGTGCCAGCCAAAAGGGACGGGGGCAGTACTTC

v_gene: TRBV7-9
d_gene: TRBD2
abundance: -
j_gene: TRBJ2-7
CDR3aa: CASSSGGSYEQYF
CDR3nt: TGTGCCAGCAGCTCGGGGGGCTCCTACGAGCAGTACTTC

v_gene: TRBV5-4
d_gene: -
abundance: -
j_gene: TRBJ2-1
CDR3aa: CASSRLTDEQFF
CDR3nt: TGTGCCAGCAGCCGGCTGACGGATGAGCAGTTCTTC

v_gene: TRBV7-8
d_gene: -
abundance: once
j_gene: TRBJ1-5
CDR3aa: CASSSQGLQPQHF
CDR3nt: TGTGCCAGCAGCTCCCAGGGTCTCCAGCCCCAGCATTTT

v_gene: TRBV5-1
d_gene: -
abundance: -
j_gene: TRBJ2-1
CDR3aa: CASRTQGTYNEQFF
CDR3nt: TGCGCCAGCAGGACACAGGGAACCTACAATGAGCAGTTCTTC

v_gene: TRBV6-5
d_gene: TRBD1
abundance: -
j_gene: TRBJ2-2
CDR3aa: CASSYLAGGIGELFF
CDR3nt: TGTGCCAGCAGTTACTTGGCAGGGGGCATCGGGGAGCTGTTTTTT

v_gene: TRBV6-5
d_gene: TRBD2
abundance: -
j_gene: TRBJ2-5
CDR3aa: CASSPLTSGEETQYF
CDR3nt: TGTGCCAGCAGTCCCCTGACTAGCGGGGAAGAGACCCAGTACTTC

v_gene: TRBV10-3
d_gene: -
abundance: -
j_gene: TRBJ1-3
CDR3aa: CAISDSSPAGNTIYF
CDR3nt: TGTGCCATCAGTGACAGTTCCCCGGCGGGAAACACCATATATTTT

v_gene: TRBV7-9
d_gene: TRBD1
abundance: -
j_gene: TRBJ1-4
CDR3aa: CASRATGGAGEKLFF
CDR3nt: TGTGCCAGCAGGGCGACAGGGGGCGCCGGTGAAAAACTGTTTTTT

v_gene: TRBV5-1
d_gene: -
abundance: -
j_gene: TRBJ1-1
CDR3aa: CASSQQGFSHTEAFF
CDR3nt: TGCGCCAGCAGCCAGCAGGGGTTCTCCCACACTGAAGCTTTCTTT

v_gene: TRBV19
d_gene: -
abundance: -
j_gene: TRBJ1-5
CDR3aa: CASSISGNSNQPQHF
CDR3nt: TGTGCCAGTAGTATAAGTGGTAATAGCAATCAGCCCCAGCATTTT

v_gene: TRBV10-1
d_gene: -
abundance: -
j_gene: TRBJ1-2
CDR3aa: CASGGSEGPYGYTF
CDR3nt: TGCGCCAGCGGGGGCAGCGAAGGGCCCTATGGCTACACCTTC

v_gene: TRBV27
d_gene: -
abundance: -
j_gene: TRBJ1-1
CDR3aa: CASSSGQTLRPTEAFF
CDR3nt: TGTGCCAGCAGTAGCGGGCAGACCTTACGTCCCACTGAAGCTTTCTTT

v_gene: TRBV21-1
d_gene: -
abundance: -
j_gene: TRBJ1-6
CDR3aa: CASSNFRQGKSYNSPLHF
CDR3nt: TGTGCCAGCAGCAACTTCAGACAGGGGAAGTCCTATAATTCACCCCTCCACTTT

v_gene: TRBV9
d_gene: -
abundance: -
j_gene: TRBJ1-2
CDR3aa: CASTPGPTITNYGYTF
CDR3nt: TGTGCCAGCACCCCGGGACCGACGATTACTAACTATGGCTACACCTTC

v_gene: TRBV2
d_gene: -
abundance: once
j_gene: TRBJ1-2
CDR3aa: CASTEERTPYGYTF
CDR3nt: TGTGCCAGCACCGAGGAGAGGACACCCTATGGCTACACCTTC

v_gene: TRBV25-1
d_gene: -
abundance: -
j_gene: TRBJ1-1
CDR3aa: CASRSQGNTEAFF
CDR3nt: TGTGCCAGCCGATCGCAGGGAAACACTGAAGCTTTCTTT

v_gene: TRBV15
d_gene: -
abundance: -
j_gene: TRBJ1-4
CDR3aa: CATSRGNRAQEKLFF
CDR3nt: TGTGCCACCAGCAGAGGGAACAGGGCCCAGGAAAAACTGTTTTTT

v_gene: TRBV6-1
d_gene: -
abundance: -
j_gene: TRBJ2-1
CDR3aa: CASSAGLLARDEQFF
CDR3nt: TGTGCCAGCTCGGCGGGTCTCCTAGCAAGGGATGAGCAGTTCTTC

v_gene: TRBV7-2
d_gene: -
abundance: -
j_gene: TRBJ1-3
CDR3aa: CASSLSGNTIYF
CDR3nt: TGTGCCAGCAGCCTTAGCGGAAACACCATATATTTT

v_gene: TRBV15
d_gene: -
abundance: -
j_gene: TRBJ1-5
CDR3aa: CATSRDGSQEQPQHF
CDR3nt: TGTGCCACCAGCAGAGACGGTTCCCAGGAGCAGCCCCAGCATTTT

v_gene: TRBV6-5
d_gene: TRBD1
abundance: -
j_gene: TRBJ2-7
CDR3aa: CASSLDRGYEQYF
CDR3nt: TGTGCCAGCAGTCTGGACAGGGGCTACGAGCAGTACTTC

v_gene: TRBV5-1
d_gene: TRBD2
abundance: -
j_gene: TRBJ2-3
CDR3aa: CASSKTSGGAIPYTDTQYF
CDR3nt: TGCGCCAGCAGCAAAACTAGCGGGGGGGCAATTCCATACACAGATACGCAGTATTTT

v_gene: TRBV19
d_gene: -
abundance: -
j_gene: TRBJ2-7
CDR3aa: CASSIGGRAYEQYF
CDR3nt: TGTGCCAGTAGTATAGGAGGGCGCGCCTACGAGCAGTACTTC

v_gene: TRBV6-6
d_gene: -
abundance: -
j_gene: TRBJ1-3
CDR3aa: CASARGEGNTIYF
CDR3nt: TGTGCCAGCGCTCGGGGCGAGGGAAACACCATATATTTT

v_gene: TRBV27
d_gene: -
abundance: many
j_gene: TRBJ1-5
CDR3aa: CASSLNRGGPQHF
CDR3nt: TGTGCCAGCAGTTTAAACCGGGGCGGGCCCCAGCATTTT

v_gene: TRBV27
d_gene: TRBD1
abundance: -
j_gene: TRBJ2-7
CDR3aa: CASSFSGTGIPYEQYF
CDR3nt: TGTGCCAGCAGTTTTTCCGGGACAGGGATTCCCTACGAGCAGTACTTC

v_gene: TRBV18
d_gene: -
abundance: few
j_gene: TRBJ1-2
CDR3aa: CASSLDENYGYTF
CDR3nt: TGTGCCAGCTCCTTGGACGAGAACTATGGCTACACCTTC